The 5 T cell receptor beta chains listed next were all sequenced from one sample in a study of cytomegalovirus exposure and HLA in healthy donors. PCR employed 60 Vbeta and 13 Jbeta primers. Method: immunoSEQ multiplex PCR; TCRdb's copy keeps in-frame clones and lacks some. The sample has 70,000 to 90,000 clones; over 60% are singletons. Sequenced: PBMCs. Every receptor here comes from a man aged 55 to 70 in good health and CMV-seronegative.

The rearrangement uses TRBV19 and TRBJ2-3; 13 bases align to TRBD2. The CDR3 covers 15 residues. CDR1 is LNHDA and CDR2 is SQIVND in the germline V gene (reference sequence). V lost 2 bases to trimming and J lost 4 bases; unmatched junction nucleotides: 0. In DNA, the CDR3 is TGTGCCAGTAGTATAACTAGCGGGGGGGCAGATACGCAGTATTTT. Translating it yields CASSITSGGADTQYF.

This rearrangement joins TRBV13 to TRBJ2-3; 12 nucleotides line up with TRBD2. The CDR3 is made up of 16 amino acids. V trimming: 5 bases; J trimming: 2 bases; junction bases outside the gene matches: 5. Germline assignment: CDR1 PRHDT and CDR2 FYEKMQ (reference sequence). The CDR3 DNA is TGTGCCAGCAGCCCAAGACTAGCGGGGGCCACAGATACGCAGTATTTT. It is translated as CASSPRLAGATDTQYF. The entire variable domain, with the rest obtained from reference TRBV13 and TRBJ2-3, is as follows: AAGVIQSPRHLIKEKRETATLKCYPIPRHDTVYWYQQGPGQDPQFLISFYEKMQSDKGSIPDRFSAQQFSDYHSELNMSSLELGDSALYFCASSPRLAGATDTQYFGPGTRLTVL.

This clone was picked up one time. The CDR3 loop reads CASTGGGRDTGELFF. The CDR3 nucleotides read TGTGCCAGCACCGGGGGGGGGCGCGACACCGGGGAGCTGTTTTTT. The V and J genes are TRBV7-9 and TRBJ2-2, with 8 bases aligning to TRBD2. The CDR3 is 15 residues long. CDR1 and CDR2 from the germline V gene are SEHNR and FQNEAQ (reference sequence). The J segment lost 3 bases and the V segment lost 7 bases, leaving 7 bases of the junction unmatched.

The gene calls are TRBV9 and TRBJ2-3; 7 bases fit TRBD1. This CDR3 has 16 amino acids. Losses at the gene ends were 3 bases for V and 2 bases for J; bases not matched to a gene: 9. In germline, CDR1 is SGDLS, CDR2 YYNGEE. The CDR3 DNA is TGTGCCAGCAGCGCCGCGACAGGGCTGAACACAGATACGCAGTATTTT. Protein sequence: CASSAATGLNTDTQYF.

As to this clone: Compared with germline, one end of the junction differs, possibly owing to a read error. At the DNA level, this CDR3 is encoded by other sequences in the same sample as well. This chain links TRBV5-1 with TRBJ2-5, with 13 nucleotides matching TRBD2. The CDR3 is 16 amino acids. In germline, CDR1 is SGHRS, CDR2 YFSETQ. This chain's CDR3 is CASSSGLAGAEETQYF. The CDR3 nucleotides are TGCGCCAGCAGCTCCGGACTAGCGGGGGCGGAAGAGACTCAGTACTTC.